This T cell receptor beta chain was sequenced in a study of vaccination and CD4 T cells after COVID-19. The study sequenced cultured CD4+ T cell DNA using the Oncomine TCR Beta short-read assay. TCRdb analysed the PCR reads with MiXCR anew, one entry per CDR3 protein. The data contain about 11,000 distinct CDR3 sequences, around 60% of them singletons. Treatment meaning: roughly 10-day PBMC culture with coronavirus spike peptide pools or control peptides (ViraFEST assay). Days 3 and 7 saw half the medium replaced with fresh IL-2 medium. Comments on this clonotype: Its antigen is currently unknown.

CDR3 length: 15 amino acids. Germline values: CDR1 MDHEN, CDR2 SYDVKM. Trimming removed 3 bases from V and 5 bases from J, with 16 bases in between. The TCR was taken from a human donor who had recovered from COVID-19. The sample taken for sequencing was CD4+ T cells from blood, cultured in vitro. The V and J genes are TRBV28 and TRBJ2-5; TRBD2 is a possible D gene (7 bases). Here the CDR3 DNA reads TGTGCCAGCAGTTTGGGAGGGGGGGGCGACGAGACCCAGTACTTC. Its protein product is CASSLGGGGDETQYF.